The source of this TCR beta chain is a study of early T cells in non-severe SARS-CoV-2 infection. For the study at large: Chains were unpaired, as sequencing was done on bulk RNA from unsorted whole blood. Findings of the study overall: VDJdb matching favored anti-spike CD8 responses, missing private and CD4 specificities.

The CDR3 is 16 amino acids. Trimming stripped 0 bases from V and 3 bases from J, with 15 bases between. Unique molecular identifiers tagged individual cDNA molecules. Each CDR3 protein gets one entry after TCRdb re-called the 5' RACE reads with MiXCR. The sample lists about 42,000 distinct CDR3 sequences, approximately 7.1% occurring once. This clonotype was seen at least ten times. Its antigen remains unknown. The chain is built from TRBV12-3 or TRBV12-4 and TRBJ2-7, with TRBD1 as a possible D gene (5 bases). The origin of this receptor is an adult who was a healthcare worker with PCR-confirmed SARS-CoV-2 infection or an uninfected control (not recorded which). The sample taken for sequencing was whole blood. The CDR3 nucleotides read TGTGCCAGCAGTTTAGCGTCGACAGAACCCATCTACGAGCAGTACTTC. Translating it yields CASSLASTEPIYEQYF.